This entry lists 27 T cell receptor beta chains sequenced from one sample in a study of T-cell reconstitution after alpha-beta-depleted transplantation in children. Preparation of the TCRbeta library was carried out with unique molecular identifiers. TCRdb passed the PCR reads through MiXCR, listing each CDR3 protein once. The sample includes some 290,000 distinct CDR3 sequences, about 10% of them seen just once. Sample: PBMCs from the stem cell graft donor, taken from the stem cell graft. Receptors were obtained from a human donor who donated a stem cell graft to a child with SCID.

This clonotype has at least ten counts. The J gene is TRBJ2-1, the V gene TRBV29-1; D uncertain. With 3 bases removed from V and 4 bases from J, the gap between germline ends came to 13 bases. Germline CDR1 SQVTM, CDR2 ANQGSEA. The CDR3 sequence is 14 residues long. This CDR3 is CSVEHGFGYNEQFF. The CDR3, as DNA: TGCAGCGTTGAGCACGGGTTTGGATACAATGAGCAGTTCTTC.

This clonotype has a handful of counts. The V and J genes are TRBV4-1 and TRBJ1-1; D uncertain. The CDR3 is made up of 12 amino acids. From germline, CDR1 is MGHRA and CDR2 YSYEKL. Trimming shortened V by 4 bases and J by 8 bases, and 11 bases separated the two germline ends. The CDR3 region has the DNA TGCGCCAGCAGCCTCCATGGAGACGAAGCTTTCTTT. This gives the protein CASSLHGDEAFF.

V usage is TRBV5-1 and J usage is TRBJ2-7; D unresolved. This CDR3 has 14 amino acids. Trimming removed 2 bases from V and 7 bases from J, with 16 bases in between. Germline V CDR1 and CDR2: SGHRS, YFSETQ. CDR3 coding DNA: TGCGCCAGCAGCTTCAGTACCCTTACCTCGGAGCAGTACTTC. It yields the protein CASSFSTLTSEQYF.

This chain links TRBV6-5 with TRBJ2-7; 8 positions agree with TRBD2. Unmatched junction bases numbered 10, after V lost 5 bases and J lost 4 bases. This CDR3 is built from 15 residues. CDR1 is MNHEY and CDR2 is SVGAGI in the germline V gene. The CDR3: CASSHPGGALYEQYF. CDR3 nucleotide sequence: TGTGCCAGCAGTCACCCGGGGGGGGCTTTGTACGAGCAGTACTTC.

The sample holds a few counts of this clonotype. J is TRBJ2-7 and V is TRBV6-5, with TRBD1 identical over 10 bases. The germline CDR1 and CDR2 sequences are MNHEY and SVGAGI. The CDR3 length is 15 residues. V was pared by 2 bases and J by 2 bases, with 3 bases of the junction left unmatched. For the CDR3, the DNA is TGTGCCAGCAGTTACAGGGACAGGGGTACCTACGAGCAGTACTTC. Translation gives CASSYRDRGTYEQYF.

The genes are TRBV5-1 and TRBJ1-1; D remains ambiguous. Germline V gene lookup returns CDR1 SGHRS and CDR2 YFSETQ. V was cut by 1 base and J by 2 bases, with 6 bases left in between. The CDR3 consists of 13 residues. The CDR3 DNA sequence: TGCGCCAGCAGCTTGTTGACCAACACTGAAGCTTTCTTT. Amino acid sequence: CASSLLTNTEAFF.

This clonotype was recorded many times. The chain is built from TRBV10-3 and TRBJ2-3; D is perhaps TRBD2 (6 bases). Between the trimmed V and J ends, which lost 7 bases and 3 bases, there was a span of 11 bases. Looked up from germline, CDR1 is ENHRY and CDR2 is SYGVKD. The CDR3 covers 13 residues. CDR3 bases: TGTGCCATCACGGGACTGGGGACAGATACGCAGTATTTT. It encodes CAITGLGTDTQYF.

This clonotype has more than one count but fewer than ten. V gene TRBV20-1 combines with J gene TRBJ2-1, with a weak D call TRBD2 (7 bases). The germline CDR1 and CDR2 sequences are DFQATT and SNEGSKA (reference sequence). The CDR3 covers 13 residues. V dropped 7 bases and J dropped 8 bases, with 18 bases sitting between them. The CDR3 DNA sequence: TGCAGTGTAAGGGGGGGCCCAACCGATGAGCAGTTCTTC. It specifies CSVRGGPTDEQFF.

The chain links TRBV29-1 to TRBJ1-1; D unresolved. The germline gives CDR1 SQVTM, CDR2 ANQGSEA. V was shortened by 4 bases and J by 1 base, with 7 bases between the two germline ends. CDR3 size: 12 residues. CDR3 sequence reads: CSVGPANTEAFF. CDR3 bases: TGCAGCGTTGGCCCAGCGAACACTGAAGCTTTCTTT.

The table lists this clonotype with many counts. CDR3 DNA: TGTGCCAGCAGTTGGGGCGGGGCCCCAGATACGCAGTATTTT. Its translation is CASSWGGAPDTQYF. This sequence joins TRBV12-3 or TRBV12-4 and TRBJ2-3, with a weak D call TRBD2 (6 bases). CDR3 size: 14 residues. The V end lost 4 bases, the J end lost 4 bases, and 12 bases lay between the germline ends.

The sample holds a few counts of this clonotype. The genes are TRBV12-5 and TRBJ2-6; D not resolved. V was clipped by 7 bases and J by 0 bases, with 4 bases between them. The CDR3 extends over 13 amino acids. The V gene's germline CDR1 is LGHNT and CDR2 FRNRAP. DNA of the CDR3: TGTGCTAGTGTAAGCTCTGGGGCCAACGTCCTGACTTTC. It yields the protein CASVSSGANVLTF.

This clonotype was picked up many times. The V gene is TRBV6-5, the J gene TRBJ2-3; possible D gene TRBD1, 5 bases. Germline CDR1 and CDR2: MNHEY and SVGAGI. This CDR3 has 14 residues. The V end was cut by 2 bases, the J end by 2 bases, with 8 bases between. Here the CDR3 reads CASSYQGSTDTQYF. The CDR3 DNA follows: TGTGCCAGCAGTTACCAGGGATCCACAGATACGCAGTATTTT.

The V gene is TRBV5-4, the J gene TRBJ2-1; unclear D gene. This CDR3 is 13 amino acids long. CDR1 and CDR2 from the germline V gene are SGHNT and YYREEE (reference sequence). Trimming left V 5 bases short and J 4 bases short, with 10 bases between. The CDR3 DNA follows: TGTGCCAGCAGGGCGACTGATTACAATGAGCAGTTCTTC. Its translation is CASRATDYNEQFF.

The V gene is TRBV7-9, the J gene TRBJ2-7; the D gene is possibly TRBD2 (6 bases). V was shortened by 5 bases and J by 2 bases, with 16 bases between the two germline ends. Germline V gene sequence: CDR1 SEHNR, CDR2 FQNEAQ (reference sequence). This CDR3 is 15 amino acids long. This CDR3 reads CASSHRERTAYEQYF. The CDR3, as DNA: TGTGCCAGCAGCCACCGGGAGAGAACGGCCTACGAGCAGTACTTC.

This clonotype has more than one count but fewer than ten. J is TRBJ2-1 and V is TRBV4-1; D not resolved. CDR1 MGHRA and CDR2 YSYEKL come from the germline V gene. This CDR3 has 15 residues. With 0 bases removed from V and 6 bases from J, the gap between germline ends came to 12 bases. Written as DNA, the CDR3 is TGCGCCAGCAGCCAAGAAGCCCCTTCTGGCAATGAGCAGTTCTTC. Protein product: CASSQEAPSGNEQFF.

This clonotype has at least ten counts. The J gene is TRBJ2-1, the V gene TRBV7-2; D is uncertain. The length of the CDR3 is 12 residues. The germline CDR1 and CDR2 sequences are SGHTA and FQGNSA. V lost 3 bases to trimming and J lost 8 bases, with 8 bases between them. The CDR3 loop is CASSLGGDEQFF. The CDR3 coding sequence is TGTGCCAGCAGCTTGGGTGGGGATGAGCAGTTCTTC.

This clonotype was counted only a few times. J is TRBJ2-5 and V is TRBV7-3; D is uncertain. The length of the CDR3 is 13 residues. Trimming took off 5 bases at V and 0 bases at J, with 7 bases between the two ends. Germline V gene data show CDR1 as SGHTA and CDR2 as FQGTGA. The CDR3 region is CASSANNQETQYF. CDR3 nucleotide sequence: TGTGCCAGCAGCGCAAACAACCAAGAGACCCAGTACTTC.

This clonotype has more than one count but fewer than ten. The V and J genes are TRBV12-3 or TRBV12-4 and TRBJ2-3, with D uncertain. The CDR3 has 14 residues. Trimming stripped 2 bases from V and 6 bases from J, with 12 bases between. DNA of the CDR3: TGTGCCAGCAGTTTACGCCCATGGGCGGATACGCAGTATTTT. This gives the protein CASSLRPWADTQYF.

This clonotype was seen only a few times. The genes are TRBV20-1 and TRBJ2-1, with 8 bases that match TRBD2. Germline CDR1 is DFQATT and CDR2 is SNEGSKA (reference sequence). CDR3 size: 12 residues. V gave up 2 bases and J gave up 10 bases; unmatched junction bases: 4. CDR3: CSARLTSGEQFF. CDR3 sequence (DNA): TGCAGTGCTAGATTAACTAGCGGCGAGCAGTTCTTC.

This clonotype appeared a few times. A much larger clone sits a single nucleotide away, making a read error possible. The chain combines TRBV7-9 with TRBJ2-2; 9 nucleotides match TRBD1. The V gene end was trimmed by 5 bases and the J gene end by 1 base; junction bases not matched to a gene: 5. Germline V gene sequence: CDR1 SEHNR, CDR2 FQNEAQ (reference sequence). The CDR3 spans 16 residues. The CDR3, as DNA: TGTGCCAGCAGCCCCGGGACAGGGTTGAACACCGGGGAGCTGTTTTTT. Its protein is CASSPGTGLNTGELFF.

This clonotype was picked up a small number of times. The chain uses TRBV10-3 and TRBJ2-7, with D possibly being TRBD1 or TRBD2 (5 bases each). V was cut by 5 bases and J by 2 bases, with 10 bases left in between. Germline CDR1 and CDR2: ENHRY and SYGVKD. CDR3 length equals 13 residues. The CDR3 protein is CAISTGPAYEQYF. For the CDR3, the DNA is TGTGCCATCAGTACGGGACCAGCCTACGAGCAGTACTTC.

The genes are TRBV12-3 or TRBV12-4 and TRBJ1-4; D may be TRBD1 (6 bases). The CDR3 consists of 15 residues. Deletions cut 3 bases from V and 5 bases from J, with 13 bases between. The CDR3 loop reads CASSFLGTGNEKLFF. DNA for the CDR3: TGTGCCAGCAGTTTTCTCGGAACAGGGAATGAAAAACTGTTTTTT.

This clonotype has just a few counts. V is TRBV5-1 and J is TRBJ2-5; 8 bases fit TRBD2. This CDR3 has 14 amino acids. V lost 0 bases and J lost 4; bases outside the gene matches: 2. CDR1 SGHRS and CDR2 YFSETQ come from the germline V gene. CDR3 residues: CASSLGTSTETQYF. CDR3 DNA sequence: TGCGCCAGCAGCTTGGGGACTAGCACAGAGACCCAGTACTTC.

The chain uses TRBV13 and TRBJ1-1; tentatively, D is TRBD1 (6 bases). CDR3 length: 15 amino acids. Germline V gene sequence: CDR1 PRHDT, CDR2 FYEKMQ (reference sequence). V lost 5 bases to trimming and J lost 4 bases, with 17 bases between them. CDR3 sequence: CASSLPQGTSTEAFF. The CDR3 DNA follows: TGTGCCAGCAGCCTGCCACAGGGCACGAGCACTGAAGCTTTCTTT.

The chain couples TRBV9 to TRBJ2-1; the D gene could be TRBD1 or TRBD2 (5 bases each). CDR1 and CDR2 (germline): SGDLS, YYNGEE. Deletions cut 3 bases from V and 9 bases from J, with 25 bases between. The CDR3 length is 17 residues. This CDR3 reads CASSARGGTIPESEQFF. The CDR3 DNA reads TGTGCCAGCAGCGCGAGGGGTGGGACGATCCCTGAGAGTGAGCAGTTCTTC.

This clonotype turned up a few times. The CDR3 DNA reads as TGCAGTGCTACCCGACAGGGAGACCACAATGAGCAGTTCTTC. It is translated as CSATRQGDHNEQFF. This chain uses TRBV20-1 with TRBJ2-1; 7 bases fit TRBD1. The CDR3 loop spans 14 amino acids. V was clipped by 4 bases and J by 5 bases; unmatched bases: 8. The germline V gene has CDR1 DFQATT and CDR2 SNEGSKA (reference sequence).

This chain uses TRBV4-1 with TRBJ2-7, with D maybe TRBD1 (5 bases). Germline V gives CDR1 MGHRA, CDR2 YSYEKL. This CDR3 is 15 amino acids long. The V gene lost 1 base and the J gene lost 2 bases, with 12 bases spanning the gap. As DNA, the CDR3 is TGCGCCAGCAGCCAAGTAGTTGGACAAGCCTACGAGCAGTACTTC. Amino acids: CASSQVVGQAYEQYF.